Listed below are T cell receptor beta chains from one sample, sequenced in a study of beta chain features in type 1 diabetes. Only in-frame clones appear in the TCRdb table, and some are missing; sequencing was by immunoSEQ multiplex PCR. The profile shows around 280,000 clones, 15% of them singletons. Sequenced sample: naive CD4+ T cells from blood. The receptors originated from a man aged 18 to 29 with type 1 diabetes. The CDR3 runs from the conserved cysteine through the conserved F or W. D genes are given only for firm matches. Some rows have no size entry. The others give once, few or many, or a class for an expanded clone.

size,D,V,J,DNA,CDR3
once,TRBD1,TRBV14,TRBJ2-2,TGTGCCAGCAGACCCTTAGACAGGGGTCGTAACACCGGGGAGCTGTTTTTT,CASRPLDRGRNTGELFF
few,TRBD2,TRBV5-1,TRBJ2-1,TGCGCCAGCAGCCGTGGGGGGGGCTCCTACAATGAGCAGTTCTTC,CASSRGGGSYNEQFF
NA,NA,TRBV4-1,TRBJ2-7,TGCGCCAGCAGCCAAGCCGGACCGGGGAGCTCCTACGAGCAGTACTTC,CASSQAGPGSSYEQYF
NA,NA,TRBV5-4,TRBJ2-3,TGTGCAGACGAAGCGGAGAGCACAGATACGCAGTATTTT,CADEAESTDTQYF
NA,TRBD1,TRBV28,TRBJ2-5,TGTGCCAGCAGCCTATCCCGGGACAGACTGCCCTACCAAGAGACCCAGTACTTC,CASSLSRDRLPYQETQYF
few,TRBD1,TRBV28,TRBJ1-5,TGTGCCAGCAATGACAGGGCCGGCCAGCCCCAGCATTTT,CASNDRAGQPQHF
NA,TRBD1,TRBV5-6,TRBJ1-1,TGTGCCAGCAGCTCCACGGACAGGGGGAACGCTGAAGCTTTCTTT,CASSSTDRGNAEAFF
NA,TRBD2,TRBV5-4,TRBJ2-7,TGTGCCAGCAGCCGGCCGACTAGCGGGAGGGCCTACGAGCAGTACTTC,CASSRPTSGRAYEQYF
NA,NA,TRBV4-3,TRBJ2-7,TGCGCCAGCAGCCAAGATCCGCGGATGGGTACCTACGAGCAGTACTTC,CASSQDPRMGTYEQYF
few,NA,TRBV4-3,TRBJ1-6,TGCGCCAGCAGCCAAGATTGGGGCCTGAGCTCCTATAATTCACCCCTCCACTTT,CASSQDWGLSSYNSPLHF
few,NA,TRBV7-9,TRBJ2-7,TGTGCCAGCAGCGCCCCTGGAGAGTACTACGAGCAGTACTTC,CASSAPGEYYEQYF
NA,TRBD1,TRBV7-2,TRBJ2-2,TGTGCCAGTACAGGGGCAAGAGACACCGGGGAGCTGTTTTTT,CASTGARDTGELFF
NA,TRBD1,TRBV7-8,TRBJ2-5,TGTGCCAGCAGCAAGACAGGGGGGGGTGGAGAGACCCAGTACTTC,CASSKTGGGGETQYF
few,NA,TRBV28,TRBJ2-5,TGTGCCAGCAGCCTGACACAAGCTGAGACCCAGTACTTC,CASSLTQAETQYF
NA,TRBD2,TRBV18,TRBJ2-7,TGTGCCAGCTCGTCTTTGGGACTAGCGGGAGGAGGTTACGAGCAGTACTTC,CASSSLGLAGGGYEQYF
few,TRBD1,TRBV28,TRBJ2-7,TGTGCCAGCACCAGAACCGGGACAGCAACCTACGAGCAGTACTTC,CASTRTGTATYEQYF
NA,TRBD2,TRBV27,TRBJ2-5,TGTGCCAGCCAACTAGCGGGGAAAGAGACCCAGTACTTC,CASQLAGKETQYF
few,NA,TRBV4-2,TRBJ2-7,TGTGCCAGCAGCCAAGATCAGGGTAGCTCCTACGAGCAGTACTTC,CASSQDQGSSYEQYF
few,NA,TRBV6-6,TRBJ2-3,TGTGCCAGCAGTTACTCCTCTTCTGCCCTCGCGGATACGCAGTATTTT,CASSYSSSALADTQYF
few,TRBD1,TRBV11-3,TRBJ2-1,TGTGCCAGCAGTCGAGGGGGCACCGGGACCAATGAGCAGTTCTTC,CASSRGGTGTNEQFF
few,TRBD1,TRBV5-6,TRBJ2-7,TGTGCCAGCAGCTTAGACAGGGGGCTCCTGAGCTCCTACGAGCAGTACTTC,CASSLDRGLLSSYEQYF
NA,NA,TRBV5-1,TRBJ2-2,TGCGCCAGCAGCATGGATGGGCCGACAACCGGGGAGCTGTTTTTT,CASSMDGPTTGELFF
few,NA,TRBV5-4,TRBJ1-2,TGTGCCAGCAGCCAGTCGTCTTATGGCTACACCTTC,CASSQSSYGYTF
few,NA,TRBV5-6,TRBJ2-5,TGTGCCAGCAGCTTGTGGCTAGCCGTTAGGAGGGAGACCCAGTACTTC,CASSLWLAVRRETQYF
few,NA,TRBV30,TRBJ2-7,TGTGCCTGGAGTACGGAGTATTTGAGCGAGCAGTACTTC,CAWSTEYLSEQYF
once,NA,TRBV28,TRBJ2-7,TGTGCCAGCAGCCGCCGATCTCGCGGGACGTCACCTCGAGAGCAGTACTTC,CASSRRSRGTSPREQYF
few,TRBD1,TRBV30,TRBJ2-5,TGTGCCTGGGAAACAGGGGGGCAAGAGACCCAGTACTTC,CAWETGGQETQYF
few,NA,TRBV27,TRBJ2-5,TGTGCCACCCGCCGGCGGATCCAAGAGACCCAGTACTTC,CATRRRIQETQYF
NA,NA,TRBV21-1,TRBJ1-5,TGTGCCAGCATTCGGCCCCAGCATTTT,CASIRPQHF
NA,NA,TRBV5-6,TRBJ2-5,TGTGCCAGCAGCTTGGGGGCTCTAGAGACCCAGTACTTC,CASSLGALETQYF
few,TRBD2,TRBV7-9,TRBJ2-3,TGTGCCAGCAGCTTAGTGGGACTAGTGTTGAGCACAGATACGCAGTATTTT,CASSLVGLVLSTDTQYF
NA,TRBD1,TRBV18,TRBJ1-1,TGTGCCAGCTCACCACAGGGGGCGCCCACTGAAGCTTTCTTT,CASSPQGAPTEAFF
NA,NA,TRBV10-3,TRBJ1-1,TGTGCCATCAATGTACAGGGTAACACTGAAGCTTTCTTT,CAINVQGNTEAFF
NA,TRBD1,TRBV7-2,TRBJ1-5,TGTGCCAGCAGCCCGCAGGGGGTAGATCAGCCCCAGCATTTT,CASSPQGVDQPQHF
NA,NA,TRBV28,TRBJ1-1,TGTGCCAGCAGTACCTCTCTGACAGGTACCTTTGAAGCTTTCTTT,CASSTSLTGTFEAFF
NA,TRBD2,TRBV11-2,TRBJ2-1,TGTGCCAGCAGCTTAGACCCCTTAGCGGGGGGCTACAATGAGCAGTTCTTC,CASSLDPLAGGYNEQFF
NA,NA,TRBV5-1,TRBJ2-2,TGCGCCAGCAGCGGGGGGACAGCCACCGGGGAGCTGTTTTTT,CASSGGTATGELFF
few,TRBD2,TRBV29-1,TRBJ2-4,TGCAGCGTTGAAGATTCGGGAGGGATTAACATTCAGTACTTC,CSVEDSGGINIQYF
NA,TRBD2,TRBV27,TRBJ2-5,TGTGCCAGCAGTTTATCGTGGGGGAGGGCCTCAGAGACCCAGTACTTC,CASSLSWGRASETQYF
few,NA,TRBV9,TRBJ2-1,TGTGCCAGCTCTCGCCTAATGGGGGGTTACAATGAGCAGTTCTTC,CASSRLMGGYNEQFF
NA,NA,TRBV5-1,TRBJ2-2,TGCGCCAGCAGCCCGGGAGCCCACACTAACACCGGGGAGCTGTTTTTT,CASSPGAHTNTGELFF
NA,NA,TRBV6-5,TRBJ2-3,TGTGCCAGCAGTTACGAGGAGGGCCGGCGGGGTACGCAGTATTTT,CASSYEEGRRGTQYF
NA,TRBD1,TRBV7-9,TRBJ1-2,TGTGCCAGCAGCTCACCACGGACAGGGTCGGGTGGCTACACCTTC,CASSSPRTGSGGYTF
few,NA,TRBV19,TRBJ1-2,TGTGCCTCTTCATCCGGTGGCTACACCTTC,CASSSGGYTF
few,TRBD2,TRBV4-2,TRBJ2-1,TGTGCCAGCAGCCAGGGACTAGCTATCTACAATGAGCAGTTCTTC,CASSQGLAIYNEQFF
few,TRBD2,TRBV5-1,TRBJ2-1,TGCGCCAGCAGTTCTAGCGGGAGTTATGATGAGCAGTTCTTC,CASSSSGSYDEQFF
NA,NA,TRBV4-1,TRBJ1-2,TGCGCCAGCACAATGGGGACTTCCAGCCATGGCTACACCTTC,CASTMGTSSHGYTF
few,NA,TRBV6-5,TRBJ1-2,TGTGCCAGCAGTTACTTAACAGGGTCCCACTATGGCTACACCTTC,CASSYLTGSHYGYTF
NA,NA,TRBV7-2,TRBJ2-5,TGTGCCAGCAGCTTAGGACTAGTATCAGAGACCCAGTACTTC,CASSLGLVSETQYF
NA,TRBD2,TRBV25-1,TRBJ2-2,TGTGCCAGCAGTGAAATGTTCGGGGGGGCGCACACCGGGGAGCTGTTTTTT,CASSEMFGGAHTGELFF
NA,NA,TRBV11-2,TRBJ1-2,TGTGCCAGCAGCTTAGGGTCGGCGGCTAACTATGGCTACACCTTC,CASSLGSAANYGYTF
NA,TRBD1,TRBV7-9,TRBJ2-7,TGTGCCAGCAGCCCCGGGACAGGGATCTACGAGCAGTACTTC,CASSPGTGIYEQYF
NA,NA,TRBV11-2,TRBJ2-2,TGTGCCAGCAGCCCGCGGTTGAGAACCGGGGAGCTGTTTTTT,CASSPRLRTGELFF
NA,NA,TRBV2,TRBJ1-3,TGTGCCAGCAGTACACGCTCTGGAAACACCATATATTTT,CASSTRSGNTIYF
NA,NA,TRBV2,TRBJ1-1,TGTGCCAGCACTGGCGGCCCGGGGACTGAAGCTTTCTTT,CASTGGPGTEAFF
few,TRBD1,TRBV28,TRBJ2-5,TGTGCCAGCAGTTTTGGACAGGGCGAGACCCAGTACTTC,CASSFGQGETQYF
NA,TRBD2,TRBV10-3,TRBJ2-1,TGTGCCATCAGTGGCGGGGCTAGCGGGAACAATGAGCAGTTCTTC,CAISGGASGNNEQFF
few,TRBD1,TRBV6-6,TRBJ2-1,TGTGCCAGCAGTTCTGGACAGGGCTACAATGAGCAGTTCTTC,CASSSGQGYNEQFF
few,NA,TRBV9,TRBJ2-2,TGTGCCAGCAGCAGAGGGGGAAGGGGCCTCACCGGGGAGCTGTTTTTT,CASSRGGRGLTGELFF
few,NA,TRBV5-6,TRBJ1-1,TGTGCCAGCAGCGGCGGGGTACAGTCGCGTTACACTGAAGCTTTCTTT,CASSGGVQSRYTEAFF